One and the same sample provided the 14 T cell receptor beta chains below, sequenced in a study of blood T cell repertoires in COVID-19. Profiled with immunoSEQ multiplex PCR; TCRdb holds only in-frame clones, not every one. The repertoire holds tens of thousands of clones, with about 70% as singletons. Material for sequencing was peripheral blood. The receptors originated from a man aged 65 to 85 with active or convalescent COVID-19.

The chain recombines TRBV28 with TRBJ2-5; 8 nucleotides match TRBD2. The V gene end was trimmed by 2 bases and the J gene end by 9 bases; junction bases not matched to a gene: 8. Germline assignment: CDR1 MDHEN and CDR2 SYDVKM. The length of the CDR3 is 14 residues. CDR3 in DNA: TGTGCCAGCAGTTTAAGCGGGGGCCTAAGGTCCCAGTACTTC. Translation gives CASSLSGGLRSQYF.

The chain combines TRBV7-6 with TRBJ2-3; perhaps TRBD2 as D (6 bases). CDR1 is SGHVS, CDR2 FNYEAQ, per germline. The V end was cut by 5 bases, the J end by 3 bases, with 18 bases between. There are 16 residues in the CDR3. The CDR3 DNA sequence: TGTGCCAGCAGCCTAGGAACAGCGGGTATAACAGATACGCAGTATTTT. It encodes CASSLGTAGITDTQYF. Together with reference TRBV7-6 and TRBJ2-3, the CDR3 gives the full variable domain: GAGVSQSPRYKVTKRGQDVALRCDPISGHVSLYWYRQALGQGPEFLTYFNYEAQQDKSGLPNDRFSAERPEGSISTLTIQRTEQRDSAMYRCASSLGTAGITDTQYFGPGTRLTVL.

The genes are TRBV7-8 and TRBJ1-2, with 9 positions matching TRBD1. CDR3 length: 15 amino acids. Trimming cost V 5 bases and J 2 bases; bases outside gene matches: 6. The germline CDR1 and CDR2 sequences are SGHVS and FQNEAQ. CDR3 nucleotide sequence: TGTGCCAGCAGCCCCCACGGGACAGGGAACTATGGCTACACCTTC. Its protein is CASSPHGTGNYGYTF. Drawing the rest from reference TRBV7-8 and TRBJ1-2, the complete variable domain is GAGVSQSPRYKVAKRGQDVALRCDPISGHVSLFWYQQALGQGPEFLTYFQNEAQLDKSGLPSDRFFAERPEGSVSTLKIQRTQQEDSAVYLCASSPHGTGNYGYTFGSGTRLTVV.

The sample holds one count of this clone. This rearrangement joins TRBV24-1 to TRBJ2-1; tentatively, D is TRBD2 (5 bases). The CDR3 contains 16 residues. The V gene's germline CDR1 is KGHDR and CDR2 SFDVKD. Trimming left V 4 bases short and J 0 bases short, with 12 bases between. The CDR3 coding sequence is TGTGCCACCAGTGACCCGGTGGGAGCCTCCTACAATGAGCAGTTCTTC. Translated: CATSDPVGASYNEQFF.

This clone appeared a few times. The V gene is TRBV5-1, the J gene TRBJ2-5, with D tentatively TRBD2 (5 bases). The CDR3 runs to 15 residues. V lost 4 bases and J 4 bases, leaving 17 bases between the germline ends. CDR1 and CDR2 (germline): SGHRS, YFSETQ. This chain's CDR3 is CASSRSPGMGETQYF. Here the CDR3 DNA reads TGCGCCAGCAGCCGCTCGCCGGGGATGGGAGAGACCCAGTACTTC. The variable domain in full, with the rest retrieved from reference TRBV5-1 and TRBJ2-5, is KAGVTQTPRYLIKTRGQQVTLSCSPISGHRSVSWYQQTPGQGLQFLFEYFSETQRNKGNFPGRFSGRQFSNSRSEMNVSTLELGDSALYLCASSRSPGMGETQYFGPGTRLLVL.

The chain carries TRBV25-1 and TRBJ2-5; the D is unclear. The CDR3 length is 15 residues. Germline CDR1 MGHDK, CDR2 SYGVNS. With 1 base removed from V and 2 bases from J, the gap between germline ends came to 11 bases. CDR3 nucleotide sequence: TGTGCCAGCAGTGAATTAAGTAGCCTTCAAGAGACCCAGTACTTC. Its protein product is CASSELSSLQETQYF.

The chain carries TRBV15 and TRBJ2-1; no clear D. Trimming cost V 0 bases and J 11 bases, with 8 bases left between them. CDR1 and CDR2 (germline): LNHNV, YYDKDF (reference sequence). This CDR3 is 12 amino acids long. CDR3 protein: CATSRESTKQFF. The CDR3 DNA follows: TGTGCCACCAGCAGAGAGAGCACGAAGCAGTTCTTC.

The chain uses TRBV4-1 and TRBJ2-7; no firm D call. The CDR3 sequence is 14 residues long. V was pared by 1 base and J by 0 bases, with 7 bases between. CDR1 is MGHRA and CDR2 is YSYEKL in the germline V gene. This CDR3 is CASSQAVTSYEQYF. The CDR3 bases are TGCGCCAGCAGCCAAGCGGTCACCTCCTACGAGCAGTACTTC.

V is TRBV18 and J is TRBJ2-3; the match to TRBD1 covers 7 bases. V gave up 3 bases and J gave up 5 bases; unmatched junction bases: 11. The CDR3 has 16 amino acids. Germline-derived CDR1 and CDR2 are KGHSH and LQKENI. The CDR3 DNA reads as TGTGCCAGCTCACCCAGAGGTAAAGGGGGCGGAGATACGCAGTATTTT. Translated: CASSPRGKGGGDTQYF. Filled out from reference TRBV18 and TRBJ2-3, the complete variable domain reads NAGVMQNPRHLVRRRGQEARLRCSPMKGHSHVYWYRQLPEEGLKFMVYLQKENIIDESGMPKERFSAEFPKEGPSILRIQQVVRGDSAAYFCASSPRGKGGGDTQYFGPGTRLTVL.

This chain joins TRBV6-5 and TRBJ2-5; maybe TRBD2 (6 bases). This CDR3 is built from 15 residues. Germline assignment: CDR1 MNHEY and CDR2 SVGAGI. The V gene lost 2 bases and the J gene lost 4 bases, with 14 bases spanning the gap. In DNA, the CDR3 is TGTGCCAGCAGTTACGGGGGGAAGGGAGGAGAGACCCAGTACTTC. Its protein product is CASSYGGKGGETQYF.

J is TRBJ1-2 and V is TRBV2; D call uncertain. The germline gives CDR1 SNHLY, CDR2 FYNNEI. The CDR3 has 14 residues. The germline V and J ends were trimmed by 0 bases and 5 bases, with 10 bases remaining between them. The CDR3 loop is CASSEARMKYGYTF. The CDR3, as DNA: TGTGCCAGCAGTGAAGCGCGGATGAAGTATGGCTACACCTTC.

This clone was counted a few times. The chain links TRBV20-1 to TRBJ1-1; D may be TRBD1 (6 bases). The germline gives CDR1 DFQATT, CDR2 SNEGSKA (reference sequence). V lost 6 bases, J lost 8 bases, and 13 bases lay in between. The CDR3 runs to 11 residues. The CDR3 here is CSAPLDSEAFF. In DNA, the CDR3 is TGCAGTGCCCCCTTGGACAGCGAAGCTTTCTTT.

The CDR3 bases are TGTGCCACCTCAGGGGCTACCTATAATTCACCCCTCCACTTT. Encoded protein: CATSGATYNSPLHF. This chain connects TRBV28 to TRBJ1-6; a possible D gene is TRBD1 (6 bases). This CDR3 contains 14 residues. CDR1 and CDR2 (germline): MDHEN, SYDVKM. V dropped 10 bases and J dropped 2 bases, with 12 bases sitting between them.

The chain recombines TRBV18 with TRBJ2-2, with D possibly being TRBD2 (6 bases). From germline, CDR1 is KGHSH and CDR2 LQKENI. The CDR3 loop spans 14 amino acids. Trimming removed 1 base at V and 5 bases at J, with 8 bases between. The CDR3 coding sequence is TGTGCCAGCTCACCACAGGAGGGGACCGGGGAGCTGTTTTTT. Amino acids: CASSPQEGTGELFF.